This T cell receptor (beta chain) was found in a study of control samples from healthy donors and cancer patients. The ends lost 2 bases at V and 4 bases at J; junction bases unmatched: 4. CDR3 length: 13 residues. Germline V gene sequence: CDR1 GTSNPN, CDR2 SVGIG (reference sequence). Generated by immunoSEQ multiplex PCR, the TCRdb table keeps only in-frame clones and is missing some. Among about 120,000 clones listed, around 92% were seen once. A single count supports this clone. The rearrangement joins TRBV30 to TRBJ2-5; 7 nucleotides align to TRBD1. The source material was PBMCs. This TCR was sampled from an older man with head and neck cancer. CDR3 sequence reads: CAWSLRGRETQYF. Written as DNA, the CDR3 is TGTGCCTGGAGTTTAAGGGGGCGAGAGACCCAGTACTTC.